This entry is about one T cell receptor beta chain. No cognate antigen has been identified for it. Base quality data are lacking; no much larger clone is found one base away. The library was prepared using the immunoSEQ multiplex PCR assay. For the multiplex PCR, a mixture combining 60 forward primers for TCR Vbeta segments and 13 reverse primers for TCR Jbeta segments was used. Amplification of the CDR3 region of rearranged TCR beta genes was performed with a multiplex PCR assay on genomic DNA. Amplified TCR beta libraries were sequenced as 87-base-pair reads on the Illumina HiSeq System. The authors' pipeline ran thus. A later analysis tallied tens of millions of unique TCR beta chains across the 640 or so repertoires, and some 12 million of those chains were shared by two or more donors. A nearest-neighbor algorithm error-corrected the raw reads and collapsed the reads into unique sequences, merging closely related sequences to remove PCR and sequencing errors. CDR3 sequences were aligned to IMGT reference sequences to assign V, D and J gene segments. For a sequence to be retained, a match of at least six nucleotides was required to both a V gene segment and a J gene segment. A rearrangement counted as productive if the CDR3 had no stop codons and remained in frame with V and J, and every other rearrangement counted as non-productive. CDR3 was defined according to IMGT convention as the region running from the second conserved V-encoded cysteine to the conserved J-encoded phenylalanine. The earlier analysis of some 550 of the donors excluded any sequence lacking an unambiguous match to a single V gene segment. An earlier analysis of 587 of the donors called V segments functional above 56.7% productive rearrangements and segregating when the between-donor standard deviation exceeded 5%. To diagnose cytomegalovirus status from the catalog of TCR beta chain sequences, a statistical classification framework was built. V and J gene assignment, in a later analysis, came from comparing TCR nucleotide sequences with IMGT/GENE-DB human TR gene sequences. A later analysis assigned CDR3 sequences and most-parsimonious VDJ recombination scenarios with the TCRdist pipeline. In a later analysis, each TCR beta chain was defined by its CDR3 amino acid sequence together with its V-gene family, and reads without a unique V-gene family were excluded. To address suspected cross-contamination and a sequencing artifact, a later analysis removed roughly 640 highly shared, low-generation-probability nucleotide sequences. In a later analysis, a clonal expansion index for each public chain was calculated from normalized within-repertoire ranks of inferred template counts. Generation probabilities in a later analysis came from a VDJ recombination model fitted to out-of-frame rearrangements, and those results were checked against IGoR. A later analysis scored TCR-TCR, TCR-HLA and TCR-CMV co-occurrence with hypergeometric tests, applying a repertoire-size bias correction to TCR pairs. To estimate false discovery rates, a later analysis permuted the HLA or CMV assignments 20 times. In a later analysis, co-occurring TCRs were grouped with DBSCAN, and TCRdist sequence similarity was added when clustering was performed within HLA-allele-positive subsets. Co-occurrence clustering excluded repertoires with fewer than 30,000 or more than 120,000 public chains, plus five with anomalous nucleotide sharing. As stored in TCRdb, this immuneACCESS dataset retains in-frame rearrangements with V and J assigned. A fraction of the clones does not appear; measured against another copy, unresolved V genes explain less than half of the discrepancy, and the remainder lacks a known reason. V and J calls plus clone size are reproduced from that table; the DNA served to infer D and trimming. Across this sample there are 150,000 to 200,000 clones, with 70% to 90% seen only once. Jointly, the top ten make up approximately 2% of the sample.

This sample is drawn from a study of cytomegalovirus exposure and HLA in healthy donors (dated 2017 in TCRdb). With respect to the entire study: In an earlier analysis of several hundred of the donors, about 270 Gb of sequence data and about 110 million unique TCR beta sequences from about 179 million T cells were reported. HLA typing covered class I and class II loci at four-digit resolution. A separate validation cohort of roughly 110 different subjects was used in addition to the approximately 610-subject first cohort. Among the roughly 370 genotyped donors, under 90% belonged to the genetic ancestry cluster associated with self-reported Caucasian donors. On average, about 200,000 unique TCR beta nucleotide sequences were sequenced per donor among more than 350 genotyped donors of the cohort, with roughly 18% of those sequences being non-productive. The T cell repertoires of some 700 subjects were profiled by immunosequencing and related to cytomegalovirus serostatus. All discovery cohort repertoires had been generated on a single sequencing platform. To predict cytomegalovirus infection status, the study combined high-throughput TCR immunosequencing, statistical association of individual TCRs with disease status, and machine learning. The study aimed to test whether cataloging public T cell receptors could reveal signatures of past pathogen exposure. The later analysis used no new phenotypic data to find candidate immune exposures, relying instead on TCR beta sequences and their occurrence across donors. Donor age, sex, ethnicity and CMV serostatus were compiled together with the repertoire data. To decide whether each TCR beta V gene segment behaved as functional or pseudogenic, an earlier analysis of approximately 590 of the donors relied on high-throughput TCR beta sequencing. A later analysis re-examined previously published TCR beta repertoires from 600 to 700 donors and added high-resolution HLA genotyping to investigate patterns of TCR occurrence. The number of typed donors differed by locus: about 620-630 for A, B, C, DRB1 and DQB1; approximately 530 for DQA1; 606 for DPA1; and 450 to 480 for DPB1. In a later genetic analysis, genome-wide SNP genotypes for about 65% of the roughly 700 donors were used, and that subset was treated as a discovery cohort. Four or five DR-DQ haplotypes were handled as single units for association and clustering, since linkage in the cohort was strong. Roughly 300 gigabases of sequencing data and 70 million to 95 million unique TCR sequences made up an early release that covered nearly 650 HLA-typed donors. Overall study results and their limits: A later analysis found that most CMV-associated TCR beta chains appeared HLA-restricted, with HLA associations seemingly driven largely by CMV exposure. In vitro tests confirmed that a few of the cytomegalovirus-associated TCR beta chains recognize cytomegalovirus antigens. A further reported finding was that TCR beta sequences accurately predicted the HLA-A and HLA-B alleles for most subjects in the first cohort. In an earlier analysis of around 500 of the donors, most TCR beta V segments appeared in productive rearrangements about 87% or about 30% of the time, broadly matching IMGT annotations. The study gave a list of 150 to 200 TCR beta chains associated with cytomegalovirus. Sequencing depth was assumed to be roughly uniform across donors in the presence/absence analyses, though that assumption may not hold. Compared with equally common non-associated chains, HLA-associated TCR beta chains in a later analysis were more clonally expanded and had lower generation probabilities. In both the original and validation cohorts, the classifier was reported to diagnose cytomegalovirus status with high specificity and sensitivity. In a later genetic analysis, fewer N-insertions in productive TCRs were reported among donors in an Asian-associated ancestry cluster than the 666-donor mean. Because HLA typing was missing for some donors at each locus, association tests included only the typed subset. An association between a missense DCLRE1C variant and V-gene and J-gene trimming of TCR beta chains was found in a later genetic analysis and replicated in an independent cohort. A cluster of highly shared sequence variants was judged likely to be a technical artifact of the sequencing pipeline. Several of the top co-occurrence clusters appeared to be linked to parvovirus B19, influenza, CMV and Epstein-Barr virus, according to a later analysis. The only immune exposure information available for the cohort was CMV serostatus. About 15 rarely observed V segments, including chromosome 9 orphons, were excluded from the earlier analysis of about 610 of the donors because counts were too low. A later analysis found that TCR association rates varied across HLA loci, with DRB1 alleles showing the most associated TCRs and HLA-C alleles the fewest. Linkage disequilibrium might explain the correlated functional status among segregating V segments, but an unknown experimental factor could not be excluded. When HLA alleles, especially DR and DQ, strongly co-occurred, attributing TCR associations to individual alleles was difficult. Across donors, most TCR sequences were observed very rarely, whereas some public TCRs were present in many individuals. Specific HLA alleles were associated with some 15,000 TCR beta sequences at a false discovery rate of 0.05 in a later analysis. The 87-base-pair reads could not distinguish some IMGT-functional V segments, including TRBV6-2 and TRBV6-3, so those segments were excluded. The cohort was sequenced for TCR beta chains only, and without alpha or paired-chain data the features that could be detected were limited. The authors suggested that the approach could potentially be extended to other disease states and immunological phenotypes.

The cohort consisted of approximately 690 healthy bone marrow donors. Cohort members were all nominally healthy when sampled, although unrecorded immune exposures were likely present. The donor was CMV seronegative and was included in the group of 352 seronegative cohort members. A peripheral blood sample was provided by each donor, and peripheral blood mononuclear cells were used for TCR beta sequencing. Genomic DNA was extracted from the blood cell samples with the Qiagen DNeasy Blood Extraction Kit. CDR1 and CDR2 were assigned from the germline V gene (reference sequence) as MNHEY and SMNVEV. V loses 7 bases, J loses 10 bases, and the germline ends lie 11 bases apart. The CDR3 covers 11 residues, taking in both the cysteine and the phenylalanine. CDR3 DNA only is kept here, 33 bases in frame from base 1.

The specimen was PBMCs. This chain is built from TRBV27 and TRBJ2-1; the D region possibly corresponds to TRBD1 (6 bases align). The origin of this receptor is a woman between 25 and 40 years old in good health and CMV-seronegative. CDR3 loop: CASTMGTEQFF. The nucleotide sequence reads as follows: TGTGCCAGCACCATGGGGACAGAGCAGTTCTTC.